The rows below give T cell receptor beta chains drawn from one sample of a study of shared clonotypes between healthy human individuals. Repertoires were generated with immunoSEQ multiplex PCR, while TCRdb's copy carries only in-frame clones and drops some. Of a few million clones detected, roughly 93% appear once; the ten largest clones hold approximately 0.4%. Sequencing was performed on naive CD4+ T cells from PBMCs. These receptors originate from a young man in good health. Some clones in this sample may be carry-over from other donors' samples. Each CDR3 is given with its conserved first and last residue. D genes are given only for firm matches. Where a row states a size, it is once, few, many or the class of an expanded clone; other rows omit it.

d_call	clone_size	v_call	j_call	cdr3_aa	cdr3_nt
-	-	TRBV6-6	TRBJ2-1	CASSPTRSSYNEQFF	TGTGCCAGCAGCCCCACTAGAAGCTCCTACAATGAGCAGTTCTTC
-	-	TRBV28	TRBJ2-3	CAGSTGGPETDTQYF	TGTGCCGGAAGCACTGGAGGGCCCGAAACAGATACGCAGTATTTT
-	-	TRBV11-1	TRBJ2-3	CASSPTATGGSSSTDTQYF	TGTGCCAGCAGTCCGACAGCGACAGGCGGTTCCTCTAGCACAGATACGCAGTATTTT
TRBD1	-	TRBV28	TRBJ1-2	CATWDRGVGYGYTF	TGTGCCACCTGGGACAGGGGGGTGGGCTATGGCTACACCTTC
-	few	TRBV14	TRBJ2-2	CASSQPRGAGELFF	TGTGCCAGCAGCCAACCGAGGGGAGCCGGGGAGCTGTTTTTT
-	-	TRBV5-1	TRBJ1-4	CASSSGQAEPNEKLFF	TGCGCCAGCAGCTCCGGTCAAGCGGAACCCAATGAAAAACTGTTTTTT
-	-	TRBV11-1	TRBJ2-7	CASSLEASSYEQYF	TGTGCCAGCAGCTTAGAGGCCTCCTCCTACGAGCAGTACTTC
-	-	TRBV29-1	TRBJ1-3	CSVQFSGFGNTIYF	TGCAGCGTTCAGTTTTCAGGGTTCGGAAACACCATATATTTT
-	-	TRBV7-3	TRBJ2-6	CASSVTGANVLTF	TGTGCCAGCAGCGTGACAGGGGCCAACGTCCTGACTTTC
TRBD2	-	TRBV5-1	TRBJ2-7	CASSLAVTSGSYEQYF	TGCGCCAGCAGCTTGGCCGTCACTAGCGGGAGCTACGAGCAGTACTTC
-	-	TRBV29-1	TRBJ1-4	CSVVSTNEKLFF	TGCAGCGTTGTATCAACTAATGAAAAACTGTTTTTT
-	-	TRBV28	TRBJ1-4	CASSFRRFNEKLFF	TGTGCCAGCAGTTTCAGGCGGTTTAATGAAAAACTGTTTTTT
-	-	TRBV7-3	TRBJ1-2	CASSLNQGRHGYTF	TGTGCCAGCAGCTTAAATCAGGGTCGCCATGGCTACACCTTC
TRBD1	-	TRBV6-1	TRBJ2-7	CASSEIGTGIYEQYF	TGTGCCAGCAGTGAAATCGGGACAGGTATCTACGAGCAGTACTTC
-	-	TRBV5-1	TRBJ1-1	CASMAGGDMNTEAFF	TGCGCCAGCATGGCGGGAGGGGACATGAACACTGAAGCTTTCTTT
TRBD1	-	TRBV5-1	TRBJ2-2	CASRSITGAPGELFF	TGCGCCAGCAGATCAATCACAGGGGCCCCCGGGGAGCTGTTTTTT
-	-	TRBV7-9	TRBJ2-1	CASSLRGPEQFF	TGTGCCAGCAGCTTACGGGGTCCTGAGCAGTTCTTC
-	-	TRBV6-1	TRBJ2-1	CASASTATHEQFF	TGTGCCAGCGCCAGCACGGCGACGCATGAGCAGTTCTTC
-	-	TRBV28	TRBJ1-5	CASWRSHNQPQHF	TGTGCCAGCTGGAGGAGCCACAATCAGCCCCAGCATTTT
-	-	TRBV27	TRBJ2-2	CASSSPPGRTGELFF	TGTGCCAGCAGCTCGCCCCCGGGTCGCACCGGGGAGCTGTTTTTT
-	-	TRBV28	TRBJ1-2	CASSLGPEGAVGYGYTF	TGTGCCAGCAGTTTGGGGCCGGAGGGAGCTGTTGGCTATGGCTACACCTTC
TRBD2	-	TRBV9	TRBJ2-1	CASSPRTSGFSSYNEQFF	TGTGCCAGCAGCCCGCGGACTAGCGGGTTTAGCTCCTACAATGAGCAGTTCTTC
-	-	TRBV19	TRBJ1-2	CASSPLQGGYTF	TGTGCCAGTAGTCCCCTTCAGGGGGGCTACACCTTC
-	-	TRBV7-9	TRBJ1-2	CASSPVQINYGYTF	TGTGCCAGCAGCCCAGTACAGATTAACTATGGCTACACCTTC
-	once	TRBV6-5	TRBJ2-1	CASSYIRWGANNEQFF	TGTGCCAGCAGTTACATTAGATGGGGGGCAAACAATGAGCAGTTCTTC
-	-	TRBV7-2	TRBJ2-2	CASSAPPGETGELFF	TGTGCCAGCAGCGCTCCCCCCGGGGAGACCGGGGAGCTGTTTTTT